This TCR beta chain was obtained from a study of cytomegalovirus exposure and HLA in healthy donors. PCR employed 60 Vbeta and 13 Jbeta primers. Data came from immunoSEQ multiplex PCR; TCRdb stores just in-frame clones and leaves some out. Of more than 140,000 clones listed, over 75% are singletons. This clone was seen a few times. The CDR3 contains 14 residues. Losses at the gene ends were 3 bases for V and 3 bases for J; bases not matched to a gene: 1. In germline, CDR1 is SEHNR, CDR2 FQNEAQ (reference sequence). This sequence joins TRBV7-9 and TRBJ2-5; 10 positions agree with TRBD2. Sequenced: PBMCs. This TCR was sampled from a man under 40 in good health and CMV-seropositive. The CDR3 sequence is CASSFLAGEETQYF. CDR3 bases: TGTGCCAGCAGCTTTCTAGCGGGAGAAGAGACCCAGTACTTC.